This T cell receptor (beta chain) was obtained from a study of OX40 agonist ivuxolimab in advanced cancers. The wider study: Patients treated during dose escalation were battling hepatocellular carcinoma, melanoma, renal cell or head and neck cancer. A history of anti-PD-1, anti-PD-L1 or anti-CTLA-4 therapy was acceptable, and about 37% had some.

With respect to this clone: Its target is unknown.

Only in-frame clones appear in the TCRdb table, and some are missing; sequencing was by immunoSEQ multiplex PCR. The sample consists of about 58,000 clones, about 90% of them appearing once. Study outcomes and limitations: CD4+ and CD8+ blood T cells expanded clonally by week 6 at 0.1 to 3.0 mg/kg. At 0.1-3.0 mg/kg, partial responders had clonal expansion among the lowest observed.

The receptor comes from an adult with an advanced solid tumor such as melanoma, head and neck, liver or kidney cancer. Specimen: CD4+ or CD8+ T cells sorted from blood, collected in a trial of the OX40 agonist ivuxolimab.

CDR3 region: CASSRRDRGWYGYTF. As DNA, the CDR3 is TGTGCCAGCAGCCGCCGGGACAGGGGATGGTATGGCTACACCTTC. The chain has TRBV13 and TRBJ1-2, with 10 bases matching TRBD1. CDR3 length equals 15 residues. J lost 5 bases, V lost 5 bases, and 8 bases had no gene match. Germline-derived CDR1 and CDR2 are PRHDT and FYEKMQ (reference sequence). The entire variable domain, with the rest obtained from reference TRBV13 and TRBJ1-2, is as follows: AAGVIQSPRHLIKEKRETATLKCYPIPRHDTVYWYQQGPGQDPQFLISFYEKMQSDKGSIPDRFSAQQFSDYHSELNMSSLELGDSALYFCASSRRDRGWYGYTFGSGTRLTVV.